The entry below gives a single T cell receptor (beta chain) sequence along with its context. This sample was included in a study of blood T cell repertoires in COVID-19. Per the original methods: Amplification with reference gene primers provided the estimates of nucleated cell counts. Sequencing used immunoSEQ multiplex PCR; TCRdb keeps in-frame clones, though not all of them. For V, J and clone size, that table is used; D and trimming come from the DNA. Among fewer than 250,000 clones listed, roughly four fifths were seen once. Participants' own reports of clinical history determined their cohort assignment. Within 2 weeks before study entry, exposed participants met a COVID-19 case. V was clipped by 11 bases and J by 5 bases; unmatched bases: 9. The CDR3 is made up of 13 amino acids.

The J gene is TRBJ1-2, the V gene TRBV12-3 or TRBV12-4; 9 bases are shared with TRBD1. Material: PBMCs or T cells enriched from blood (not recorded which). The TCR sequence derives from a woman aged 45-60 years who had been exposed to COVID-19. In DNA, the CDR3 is TGTGCCTGCTCGGGACAGGGATTTTATGGCTACACCTTC. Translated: CACSGQGFYGYTF.